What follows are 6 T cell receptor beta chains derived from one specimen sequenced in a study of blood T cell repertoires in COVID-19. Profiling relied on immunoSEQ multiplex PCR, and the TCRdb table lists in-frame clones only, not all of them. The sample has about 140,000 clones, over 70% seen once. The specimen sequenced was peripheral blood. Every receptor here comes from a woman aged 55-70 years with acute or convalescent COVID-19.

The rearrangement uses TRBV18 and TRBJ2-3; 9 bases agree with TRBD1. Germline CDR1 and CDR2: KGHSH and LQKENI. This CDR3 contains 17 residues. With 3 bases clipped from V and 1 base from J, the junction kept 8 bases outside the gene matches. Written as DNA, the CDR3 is TGTGCCAGCTCACCCCGGGACAGGGCCTTGGGCACAGATACGCAGTATTTT. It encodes CASSPRDRALGTDTQYF.

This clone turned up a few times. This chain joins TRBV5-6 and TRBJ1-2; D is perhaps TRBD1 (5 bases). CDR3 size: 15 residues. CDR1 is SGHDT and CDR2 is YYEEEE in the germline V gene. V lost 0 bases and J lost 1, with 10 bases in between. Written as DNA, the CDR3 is TGTGCCAGCAGCTTGGTGGCAGGGAATAACTATGGCTACACCTTC. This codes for CASSLVAGNNYGYTF.

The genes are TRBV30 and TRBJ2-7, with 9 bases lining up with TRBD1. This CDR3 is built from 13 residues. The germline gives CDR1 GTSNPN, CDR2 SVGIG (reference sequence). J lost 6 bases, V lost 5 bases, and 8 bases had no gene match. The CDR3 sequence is CAWAGQGFLEQYF. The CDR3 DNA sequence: TGTGCCTGGGCGGGACAGGGTTTCCTCGAGCAGTACTTC. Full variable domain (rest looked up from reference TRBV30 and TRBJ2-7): SQTIHQWPATLVQPVGSPLSLECTVEGTSNPNLYWYRQAAGRGLQLLFYSVGIGQISSEVPQNLSASRPQDRQFILSSKKLLLSDSGFYLCAWAGQGFLEQYFGPGTRLTVT.

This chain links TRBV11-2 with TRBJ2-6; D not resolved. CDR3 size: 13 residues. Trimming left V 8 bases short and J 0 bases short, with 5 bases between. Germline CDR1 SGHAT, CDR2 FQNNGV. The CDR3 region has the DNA TGTGCCAGCGGCCCCTCTGGGGCCAACGTCCTGACTTTC. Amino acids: CASGPSGANVLTF.

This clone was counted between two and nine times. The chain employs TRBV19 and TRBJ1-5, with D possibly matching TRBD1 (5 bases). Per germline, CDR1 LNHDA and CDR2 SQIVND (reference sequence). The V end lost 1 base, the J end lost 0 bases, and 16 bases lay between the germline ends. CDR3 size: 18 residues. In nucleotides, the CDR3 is TGTGCCAGTAGTATAGCTCTTGGGGCCGCGGATAGCAATCAGCCCCAGCATTTT. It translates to CASSIALGAADSNQPQHF. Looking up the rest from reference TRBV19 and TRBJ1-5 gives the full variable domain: DGGITQSPKYLFRKEGQNVTLSCEQNLNHDAMYWYRQDPGQGLRLIYYSQIVNDFQKGDIAEGYSVSREKKESFPLTVTSAQKNPTAFYLCASSIALGAADSNQPQHFGDGTRLSIL.

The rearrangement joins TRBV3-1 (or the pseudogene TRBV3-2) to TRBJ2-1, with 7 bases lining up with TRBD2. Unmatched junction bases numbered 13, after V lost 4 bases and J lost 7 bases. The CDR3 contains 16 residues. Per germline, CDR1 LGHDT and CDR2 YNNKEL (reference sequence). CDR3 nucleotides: TGTGCCAGCAGCCCGGAGCGGGAACGGAGGCGGAATGAGCAGTTCTTC. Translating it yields CASSPERERRRNEQFF.